A single sample gave rise to the 4 T cell receptor beta chains below, sequenced in a study of memory CD4+ T cells and cytomegalovirus serostatus. The sort gate was single viable CD3+CD4+CD8-CD45RO+ cells for memory CD4+ T cells. Produced via immunoSEQ multiplex PCR; TCRdb's table is partial and in-frame only. The repertoire holds tens of thousands of clones, with approximately 77% as singletons. The sequenced material came from memory CD4+ T cells from blood. These receptors were obtained from an adult in good health and CMV-seronegative.

The table lists this clone with a count of one. V usage is TRBV7-9 and J usage is TRBJ2-3; no clear D. The CDR3 loop spans 11 amino acids. Germline V lookup: CDR1 SEHNR, CDR2 FQNEAQ (reference sequence). V shed 4 bases and J shed 6 bases, with 5 bases lying between them. CDR3 amino acids: CASSSSDTQYF. DNA of the CDR3: TGTGCCAGCAGCTCCAGTGATACGCAGTATTTT.

This clone has only one observation. This rearrangement joins TRBV30 to TRBJ1-6; D remains unclear. Trimming shortened V by 0 bases and J by 14 bases, and 17 bases separated the two germline ends. CDR1 is GTSNPN, CDR2 SVGIG, per germline (reference sequence). The CDR3 loop spans 14 amino acids. The chain's CDR3 is CAWSVSGVRSSLHF. CDR3 nucleotides: TGTGCCTGGAGTGTATCTGGGGTTAGATCTTCCCTCCACTTT.

The rearrangement links TRBV29-1 to TRBJ2-7; the match to TRBD2 covers 15 bases. The CDR3 has 13 residues. With 7 bases clipped from V and 5 bases from J, the junction kept 3 bases outside the gene matches. Looked up from germline, CDR1 is SQVTM and CDR2 is ANQGSEA. The chain's CDR3 is CSGRTSGRDEQYF. As DNA, the CDR3 is TGCAGCGGGCGGACTAGCGGGAGGGACGAGCAGTACTTC.

CDR3 in DNA: TGTGCCAGCAGCCAGGTTACTAGCGGGCTAAGACACAATGAGCAGTTCTTC. Translated: CASSQVTSGLRHNEQFF. The rearrangement uses TRBV4-2 and TRBJ2-1; 9 nucleotides match TRBD2. Germline V CDR1 and CDR2: LGHNA, YNFKEQ. The CDR3 is 17 residues long. Germline trimming cut 3 bases from V and 5 bases from J; bases unmatched to any gene: 11.